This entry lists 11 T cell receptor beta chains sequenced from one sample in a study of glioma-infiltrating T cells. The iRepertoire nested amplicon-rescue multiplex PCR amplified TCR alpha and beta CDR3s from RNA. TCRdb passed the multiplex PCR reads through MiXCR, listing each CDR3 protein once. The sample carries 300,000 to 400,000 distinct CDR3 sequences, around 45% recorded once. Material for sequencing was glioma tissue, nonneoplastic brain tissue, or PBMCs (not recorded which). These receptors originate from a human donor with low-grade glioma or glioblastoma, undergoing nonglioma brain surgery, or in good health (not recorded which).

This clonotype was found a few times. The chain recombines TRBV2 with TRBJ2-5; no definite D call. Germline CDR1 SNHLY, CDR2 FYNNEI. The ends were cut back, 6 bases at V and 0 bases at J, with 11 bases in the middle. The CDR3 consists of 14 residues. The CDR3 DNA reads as TGTGCCAGCAGGGTGCTAGGAAACCAAGAGACCCAGTACTTC. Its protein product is CASRVLGNQETQYF. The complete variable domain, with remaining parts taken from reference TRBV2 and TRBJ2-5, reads EPEVTQTPSHQVTQMGQEVILRCVPISNHLYFYWYRQILGQKVEFLVSFYNNEISEKSEIFDDQFSVERPDGSNFTLKIRSTKLEDSAMYFCASRVLGNQETQYFGPGTRLLVL.

The DNA of the CDR3 is TGTGCCAGCAGTGAAGTACAGGGTAACACTGAAGCTTTCTTT. Protein sequence: CASSEVQGNTEAFF. This rearrangement joins TRBV2 to TRBJ1-1; D may be TRBD1 (6 bases). Germline CDR1 is SNHLY and CDR2 is FYNNEI. Trimming pared 1 base from V and 2 bases from J, leaving 8 bases between. CDR3 length: 14 residues.

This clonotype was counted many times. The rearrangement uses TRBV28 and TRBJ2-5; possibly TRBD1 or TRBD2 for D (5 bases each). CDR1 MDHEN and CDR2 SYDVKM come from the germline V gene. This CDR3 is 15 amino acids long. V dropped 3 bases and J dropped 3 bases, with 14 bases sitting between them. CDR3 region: CASSFPSVGEETQYF. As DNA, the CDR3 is TGTGCCAGCAGTTTTCCGAGCGTGGGGGAAGAGACCCAGTACTTC.

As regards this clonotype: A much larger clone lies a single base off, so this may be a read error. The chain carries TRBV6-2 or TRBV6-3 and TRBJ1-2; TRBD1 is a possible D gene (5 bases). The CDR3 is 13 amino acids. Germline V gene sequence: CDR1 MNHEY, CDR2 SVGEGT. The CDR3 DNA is TGTGCCAGCATACGACAGATAAACTATGACTACACCTTC. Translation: CASIRQINYDYTF.

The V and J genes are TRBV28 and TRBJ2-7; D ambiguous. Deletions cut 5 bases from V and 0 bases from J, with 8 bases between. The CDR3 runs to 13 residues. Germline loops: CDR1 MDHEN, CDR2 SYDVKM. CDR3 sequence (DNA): TGTGCCAGCAGTGGCGTGGGCTCCTACGAGCAGTACTTC. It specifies CASSGVGSYEQYF.

CDR3 bases: TGTGCCAGCAGCACCAGCGGGGACGCCTACGAGCAGTACTTC. This codes for CASSTSGDAYEQYF. This chain joins TRBV6-6 and TRBJ2-7; 7 bases agree with TRBD2. Per the germline V gene, CDR1 is MNHNY and CDR2 is SVGAGI (reference sequence). The V segment lost 6 bases and the J segment 2 bases; nucleotides outside the gene matches: 7. The CDR3 length is 14 residues.

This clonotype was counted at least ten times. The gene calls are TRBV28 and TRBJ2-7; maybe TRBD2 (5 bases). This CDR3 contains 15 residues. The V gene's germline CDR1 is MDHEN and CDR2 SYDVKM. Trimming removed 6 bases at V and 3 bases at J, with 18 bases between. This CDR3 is CASSLSGLLGYEQYF. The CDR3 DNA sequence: TGTGCCAGCAGCCTCAGCGGTTTACTAGGCTACGAGCAGTACTTC.

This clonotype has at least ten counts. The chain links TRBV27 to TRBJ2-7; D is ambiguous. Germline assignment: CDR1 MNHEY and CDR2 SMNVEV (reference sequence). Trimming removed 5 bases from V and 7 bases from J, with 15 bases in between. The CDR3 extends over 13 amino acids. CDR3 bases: TGTGCCAGCAGTCGGGTGTACTCGGAGGAGCAGTACTTC. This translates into CASSRVYSEEQYF.

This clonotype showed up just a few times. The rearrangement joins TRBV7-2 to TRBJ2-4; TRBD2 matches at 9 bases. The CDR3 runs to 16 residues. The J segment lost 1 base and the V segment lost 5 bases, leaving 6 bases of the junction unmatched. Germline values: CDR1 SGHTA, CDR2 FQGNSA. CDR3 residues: CASSTRGRGAKNIQYF. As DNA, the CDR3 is TGTGCCAGCAGCACCCGCGGGAGGGGGGCCAAAAACATTCAGTACTTC.

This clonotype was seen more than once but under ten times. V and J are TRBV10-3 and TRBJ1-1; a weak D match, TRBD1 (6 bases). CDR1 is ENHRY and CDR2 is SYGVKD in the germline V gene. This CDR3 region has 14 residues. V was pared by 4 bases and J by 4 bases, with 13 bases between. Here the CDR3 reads CAISAGGWGTEAFF. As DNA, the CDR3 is TGTGCCATCAGTGCCGGGGGCTGGGGCACTGAAGCTTTCTTT.

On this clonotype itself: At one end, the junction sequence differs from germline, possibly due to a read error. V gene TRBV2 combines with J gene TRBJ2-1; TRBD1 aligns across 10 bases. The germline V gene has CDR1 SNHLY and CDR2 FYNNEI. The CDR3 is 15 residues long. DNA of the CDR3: TGTTCCAGCAGAGCCGGGACAGGGGAGCACAATGAGCAGTTCTTC. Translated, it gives CSSRAGTGEHNEQFF. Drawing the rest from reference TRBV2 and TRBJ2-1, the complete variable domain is EPEVTQTPSHQVTQMGQEVILRCVPISNHLYFYWYRQILGQKVEFLVSFYNNEISEKSEIFDDQFSVERPDGSNFTLKIRSTKLEDSAMYFCSSRAGTGEHNEQFFGPGTRLTVL.